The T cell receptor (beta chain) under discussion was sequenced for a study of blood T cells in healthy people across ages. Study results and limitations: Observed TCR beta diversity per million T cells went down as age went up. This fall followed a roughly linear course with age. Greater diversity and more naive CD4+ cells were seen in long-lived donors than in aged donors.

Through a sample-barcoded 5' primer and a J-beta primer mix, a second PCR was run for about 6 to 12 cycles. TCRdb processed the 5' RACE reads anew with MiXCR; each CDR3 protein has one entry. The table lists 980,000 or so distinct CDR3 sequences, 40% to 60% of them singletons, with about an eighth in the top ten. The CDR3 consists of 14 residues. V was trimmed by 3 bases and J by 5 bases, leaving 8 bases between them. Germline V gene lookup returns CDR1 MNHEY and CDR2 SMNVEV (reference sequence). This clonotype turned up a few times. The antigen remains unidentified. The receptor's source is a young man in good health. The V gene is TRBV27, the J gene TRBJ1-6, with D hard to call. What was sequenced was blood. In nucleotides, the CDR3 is TGTGCCAGCAGTTTGGGGTGGGATAATTCACCCCTCCACTTT. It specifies CASSLGWDNSPLHF.